The 19 T cell receptor beta chains given below trace back to one sample, sequenced in a study of shared clonotypes between healthy human individuals. Profiling relied on immunoSEQ multiplex PCR, and the TCRdb table lists in-frame clones only, not all of them. The sample yields more than 400,000 clones, more than 65% seen once. The sequenced sample consisted of PBMCs. The receptor source for this set is a woman in her thirties or forties in good health. Some clones in this sample may be carry-over from other donors' samples.

About this clone itself: This likely came from a read error, as a far larger clone is one base away. V is TRBV7-9 and J is TRBJ2-1; 7 bases match TRBD1. V lost 5 bases, J lost 3 bases, and 7 bases stayed unmatched. Germline loops: CDR1 SEHNR, CDR2 FQNEAQ (reference sequence). This CDR3 spans 15 amino acids. CDR3 sequence: CASSNPWTGYNEQFF. The CDR3 region has the DNA TGTGCCAGCAGCAATCCCTGGACAGGCTACAATGAGCAGTTCTTC.

The chain has TRBV4-2 and TRBJ2-2; D is unclear. This CDR3 is 15 amino acids long. The germline V gene has CDR1 LGHNA and CDR2 YNFKEQ. V was clipped by 7 bases and J by 1 base, with 13 bases between them. The CDR3 DNA follows: TGTGCCAGCAACCCCCGGGCCAAGAACACCGGGGAGCTGTTTTTT. Residues: CASNPRAKNTGELFF.

The CDR3 DNA is TGTGCCAGCAGCTTTGGGGAGATCGGGTGGAATGAGCAGTTCTTC. The encoded protein is CASSFGEIGWNEQFF. The chain employs TRBV11-2 and TRBJ2-1; a possible D gene is TRBD2 (5 bases). Germline V gene lookup returns CDR1 SGHAT and CDR2 FQNNGV. V was trimmed by 3 bases and J by 7 bases, leaving 16 bases between them. This CDR3 spans 15 amino acids.

This clone was counted once. One base separates it from a far larger clone, so it is likely a read error. DNA for the CDR3: TGTGCCTGCCGGCAGGATCGACTAGCGGTAGTTCTACAAACCTACGAGCAGTACTTC. This sequence encodes CACRQDRLAVVLQTYEQYF. This chain connects TRBV30 to TRBJ2-5; 9 bases map to TRBD2. The end of the DNA aligns better with TRBJ2-7, so the J call may be wrong. The CDR3 covers 19 residues. Germline CDR1 GTSNPN, CDR2 SVGIG (reference sequence).

This chain connects TRBV18 to TRBJ2-7; TRBD2 is a possible D gene (6 bases). Germline values: CDR1 KGHSH, CDR2 LQKENI. The CDR3 has 14 amino acids. V shed 6 bases and J shed 7 bases, with 19 bases lying between them. CDR3: CASSRAGGGREQYF. CDR3 DNA sequence: TGTGCCAGCTCCCGAGCGGGCGGAGGAAGGGAGCAGTACTTC. The full variable domain, its missing parts supplied by reference TRBV18 and TRBJ2-7, is NAGVMQNPRHLVRRRGQEARLRCSPMKGHSHVYWYRQLPEEGLKFMVYLQKENIIDESGMPKERFSAEFPKEGPSILRIQQVVRGDSAAYFCASSRAGGGREQYFGPGTRLTVT.

With respect to this clone: Given a much more abundant clone one base away, this may be a read error. This chain joins TRBV11-3 and TRBJ2-1, with D unresolved. CDR3 size: 11 residues. The germline V gene has CDR1 SGHNT and CDR2 YENEEA. The germline V and J ends were trimmed by 3 bases and 3 bases, with 0 bases remaining between them. The CDR3 DNA reads as TGTGCCAGCAGCTTCTACAATGAGCAGTTCTTC. It encodes CASSFYNEQFF.

Concerning this clone itself: This likely traces to a read error, being one base from a far larger clone. The same CDR3 also results from other DNA sequences found in this sample. The chain combines TRBV4-3 with TRBJ2-7, with D perhaps TRBD2 (6 bases). The length of the CDR3 is 15 residues. V dropped 1 base and J dropped 2 bases, with 12 bases sitting between them. CDR1 is LGHNA and CDR2 is YSLEER in the germline V gene. The CDR3 loop reads CASSQVAGGPYEQYF. The CDR3 bases are TGCGCCAGCAGCCAAGTCGCTGGAGGGCCCTACGAGCAGTACTTC.

The chain links TRBV27 to TRBJ1-3; D not resolved. This CDR3 spans 13 amino acids. CDR1 MNHEY and CDR2 SMNVEV come from the germline V gene (reference sequence). V shed 5 bases and J shed 0 bases, with 5 bases lying between them. CDR3 residues: CASSTISGNTIYF. The CDR3 bases are TGTGCCAGCAGTACAATCTCTGGAAACACCATATATTTT.

Comment on this clone: Only one base separates this from a far larger clonotype, so it likely reflects a read error. The V gene is TRBV5-1, the J gene TRBJ1-4; TRBD1 matches at 8 bases. This CDR3 is built from 14 residues. In germline, CDR1 is SGHRS, CDR2 YFSETQ. CDR3 DNA sequence: TGCGCCAGCAGCGCGGACAGGGAGGGGGAAAAACTGGTTTTT. Amino acid sequence: CASSADREGEKLVF.

The chain uses TRBV9 and TRBJ1-6; 7 bases map to TRBD1. The germline CDR1 and CDR2 sequences are SGDLS and YYNGEE. V was clipped by 3 bases and J by 7 bases; unmatched bases: 13. The CDR3 extends over 17 amino acids. The CDR3 coding sequence is TGTGCCAGCAGCGCCTGGCCTTCCGGGACAGACAATTCACCCCTCCACTTT. Amino acids: CASSAWPSGTDNSPLHF. Looking up the rest from reference TRBV9 and TRBJ1-6 gives the full variable domain: DSGVTQTPKHLITATGQRVTLRCSPRSGDLSVYWYQQSLDQGLQFLIQYYNGEERAKGNILERFSAQQFPDLHSELNLSSLELGDSALYFCASSAWPSGTDNSPLHFGNGTRLTVT.

Details on this clone: This sequence may be a read error, since a much larger clone differs from it by one base. This CDR3 is also generated by other DNA sequences in the sample. The J gene is TRBJ2-1, the V gene TRBV5-1; 10 nucleotides agree with TRBD2. Per germline, CDR1 SGHRS and CDR2 YFSETQ. The CDR3 consists of 16 residues. The CDR3 nucleotides read TGCGCTAGCAGCTTGGCTGGGCTAGCGGGAGTTGGTGAGCAGTTCTTC. This codes for CASSLAGLAGVGEQFF.

Comments on this clone: Other DNA sequences within the sample encode an identical CDR3. The rearrangement links TRBV30 to TRBJ1-1, with TRBD1 matching over 7 bases. Germline trimming cut 3 bases from V and 1 base from J; bases unmatched to any gene: 17. Germline CDR1 and CDR2: GTSNPN and SVGIG (reference sequence). This CDR3 has 18 amino acids. CDR3 in DNA: TGTGCCTGGAGGCTGGGGGGACAGCTGAATCGGTGGAACACTGAAGCTTTCTTT. Protein: CAWRLGGQLNRWNTEAFF.

This clone has just a few counts. The chain recombines TRBV7-2 with TRBJ2-5; the D is unclear. The CDR3 sequence is 12 residues long. Trimming stripped 5 bases from V and 4 bases from J, with 8 bases between. Germline assignment: CDR1 SGHTA and CDR2 FQGNSA. The CDR3 loop is CASSPFGETQYF. The CDR3 DNA reads as TGTGCCAGCAGCCCTTTTGGAGAGACCCAGTACTTC.

The chain uses TRBV30 and TRBJ2-7; D might be TRBD1 (7 bases). Between the trimmed V and J ends, which lost 5 bases and 4 bases, there was a span of 18 bases. CDR3 length: 14 amino acids. CDR1 GTSNPN and CDR2 SVGIG come from the germline V gene (reference sequence). The chain's CDR3 is CAWRKGAGGYEQYF. The CDR3 DNA follows: TGTGCCTGGCGGAAAGGGGCAGGGGGGTACGAGCAGTACTTC. The whole variable domain, filled in from reference TRBV30 and TRBJ2-7, reads SQTIHQWPATLVQPVGSPLSLECTVEGTSNPNLYWYRQAAGRGLQLLFYSVGIGQISSEVPQNLSASRPQDRQFILSSKKLLLSDSGFYLCAWRKGAGGYEQYFGPGTRLTVT.

The gene calls are TRBV7-2 and TRBJ2-1; D remains ambiguous. CDR3 size: 16 residues. The germline V and J ends were trimmed by 1 base and 0 bases, with 10 bases remaining between them. The germline V gene has CDR1 SGHTA and CDR2 FQGNSA. CDR3 sequence reads: CASSLDGANSYNEQFF. In nucleotides, the CDR3 is TGTGCCAGCAGCTTAGATGGCGCAAACTCCTACAATGAGCAGTTCTTC.

As for this clone: With a far larger clone one base away, a read error is the likely cause. V is TRBV4-1 and J is TRBJ2-5; 8 nucleotides agree with TRBD1. Germline loops: CDR1 MGHRA, CDR2 YSYEKL. The junction had 8 bases not matched to a gene; V was cut back by 0 bases and J by 5 bases. This CDR3 comprises 16 residues. This CDR3 reads CASSQDVTGVAETQYF. CDR3 nucleotides: TGCGCCAGCAGCCAAGATGTGACAGGGGTGGCGGAGACCCAGTACTTC.

Remarks on this clone: This likely stems from a read error, as it lies one base from a far larger clone. The V gene is TRBV6-1, the J gene TRBJ1-2; D gene ambiguous. Germline CDR1 reads MNHNS; CDR2 reads SASEGT. The CDR3 contains 12 residues. CDR3 coding DNA: TGTGCCAGCAGTGCCAGGATGGGTGGCAACACCTTC. It yields the protein CASSARMGGNTF.

This chain connects TRBV5-6 to TRBJ2-1; 8 nucleotides align to TRBD2. The CDR3 contains 14 residues. With 4 bases clipped from V and 10 bases from J, the junction kept 10 bases outside the gene matches. Per the germline V gene, CDR1 is SGHDT and CDR2 is YYEEEE. CDR3 amino acids: CASSRGLVAGEQFF. The CDR3 nucleotides are TGTGCCAGCAGCCGGGGACTAGTAGCGGGGGAGCAGTTCTTC.

The chain is built from TRBV19 and TRBJ2-5; D not resolved. The CDR3 has 14 residues. Trimming pared 3 bases from V and 1 base from J, leaving 9 bases between. Germline CDR1 is LNHDA and CDR2 is SQIVND (reference sequence). Here the CDR3 DNA reads TGTGCCAGTAGTATTGGTCCCCTCCAAGAGACCCAGTACTTC. Protein product: CASSIGPLQETQYF. The full variable domain, completed using reference TRBV19 and TRBJ2-5, is DGGITQSPKYLFRKEGQNVTLSCEQNLNHDAMYWYRQDPGQGLRLIYYSQIVNDFQKGDIAEGYSVSREKKESFPLTVTSAQKNPTAFYLCASSIGPLQETQYFGPGTRLLVL.